This T cell receptor beta chain was observed in a study of T cells expressing NK-cell markers. At the level of the study: Each TCR beta repertoire originated in sorted T cells that were CD3+CD56+NKG2C+, CD3+CD56+NKG2C- or CD3+CD56-NKG2C+. The study, taken as a whole, reports: The share of CD8+ T cells held by dominant NKG2C+ clonotypes was about 1.0-8% in six donors.

On this clonotype itself: Antigen specificity is unknown.

The V gene's germline CDR1 is KGHSH and CDR2 LQKENI. The CDR3 has 12 amino acids. TCRdb re-analyzed the 5' RACE reads; it lists each CDR3 protein once, without DNA. The sample holds 4,500 to 7,000 distinct CDR3 sequences. This TCR derives from a man between 18 and 29 years old in good health. Sequencing was performed on blood T cells: a sorted CD56 or NKG2C T cell subset, CD4+ or CD8+ T cells, or bulk PBMC T cells (not recorded which). V and J are TRBV18 and TRBJ2-7. The CDR3 here is CASSQGRYEQYF.